This T cell receptor (beta chain) stems from a study of early T cells in non-severe SARS-CoV-2 infection. Study results and limitations: There was a bias toward anti-spike CD8 responses in VDJdb matching, which missed private and CD4 specificities.

Tagging with unique molecular identifiers was applied to individual cDNA molecules. TCRdb recomputed calls from the 5' RACE reads with MiXCR, one row per CDR3 protein. The table shows 95,000 to 100,000 distinct CDR3 sequences, with 13% occurring only once. V was pared by 3 bases and J by 2 bases, with 11 bases between. CDR3 length: 16 amino acids. This clonotype was observed at least ten times. What it binds is unknown. The sequenced sample consisted of whole blood. This chain links TRBV12-3 or TRBV12-4 with TRBJ2-6; no reliable D call. This TCR came from an adult who was a healthcare worker with PCR-confirmed SARS-CoV-2 infection or an uninfected control (not recorded which). The CDR3 nucleotides read TGTGCCAGCAGTTTTTCCGCCGGCACTGGGGCCAACGTCCTGACTTTC. Translation: CASSFSAGTGANVLTF.